This T cell receptor (beta chain) is drawn from a study of monozygotic twins with cystic fibrosis. Clones were read by immunoSEQ multiplex PCR, and TCRdb kept only the in-frame ones, dropping some. Of about 20,000 clones listed, around 96% are singletons. Overall study results and limits: The repertoire was suggested to be naive-dominated, clonality median around 0.0089. Unrelated CF individuals shared fewer identical clonotypes than monozygotic CF twins. J usage was most co-twin-similar in 8 of 16 pairs, V in 13.

In its sample, this clone was seen once. Its antigen is as yet unknown. This CDR3 is 14 amino acids long. After removal of 4 bases from V and 4 bases from J, the junction contained 6 bases not matched to a gene. Germline CDR1 and CDR2: SGHDT and YYEEEE. This TCR was recovered from a girl aged 2 to 9 with cystic fibrosis. Sequencing used blood. This chain connects TRBV5-6 to TRBJ2-5; 8 bases match TRBD1. Here the CDR3 reads CASSHGTGRETQYF. The CDR3 DNA reads as TGTGCCAGCAGCCATGGGACAGGCCGAGAGACCCAGTACTTC.